These T cell receptor beta chains were read from a single sample in a study of Tregs in tolerant kidney transplant recipients. Assay: immunoSEQ multiplex PCR; the TCRdb copy retains only in-frame clones and omits some. The sample yields about 100,000 clones, more than 85% seen once. This material consisted of CD4+ T cells from blood (PBMCs), taken 12 months after the transplant. These receptors were obtained from a human patient who received a combined kidney and bone marrow transplant. Part of the T cells may come from the graft donor. The CDR3 runs from the conserved cysteine through the conserved F or W. A D gene is named only where the DNA matches it firmly. Size is omitted from some rows. Given values are once, few, many or a class for expanded clones.

D gene	V gene	J gene	clone size	CDR3 DNA	CDR3 protein
TRBD2	TRBV11-2	TRBJ2-3	.	TGTGCCAGCAGTCAAAACCCGGGACTAGCGGATACGCAGTATTTT	CASSQNPGLADTQYF
.	TRBV4-2	TRBJ2-2	.	TGTGCCAGCAGCCCCAGGCCCTGGTGGGAGAGGCGGACCGGGGAGCTGTTTTTT	CASSPRPWWERRTGELFF
.	TRBV18	TRBJ2-4	.	TGTGCCAGCTCACCGGTTACAGGCTTAAATCTAGCCAAAAACATTCAGTACTTC	CASSPVTGLNLAKNIQYF
TRBD1	TRBV11-1	TRBJ2-7	.	TGTGCCAGCAGCTTGGCCAAGGGACAGCACTACGAGCAGTACTTC	CASSLAKGQHYEQYF
TRBD2	TRBV5-1	TRBJ2-3	.	TGCGCCAGCAGCGGGCGGGTAGCGGGAGGCACAGATACGCAGTATTTT	CASSGRVAGGTDTQYF
.	TRBV4-3	TRBJ2-5	.	TGCGCCAGCAGCCCAGGAGAGGGGGACCAAGAGACCCAGTACTTC	CASSPGEGDQETQYF
TRBD1	TRBV4-2	TRBJ2-2	.	TGTGCCAGCAGCCAAGTGGGGACAGGGACGAACACCGGGGAGCTGTTTTTT	CASSQVGTGTNTGELFF
.	TRBV28	TRBJ2-7	.	TGTGCCAGCAGTTTCGATTTGGAGGGCTACGAGCAGTACTTC	CASSFDLEGYEQYF
.	TRBV15	TRBJ2-7	.	TGTGCCACCAGCAGAGAGGGCGGGCGGCTAGGGGAGCAGTACTTC	CATSREGGRLGEQYF
TRBD2	TRBV9	TRBJ2-3	.	TGTGCCAGCAGCGTTTTGTCTGGCGGGGGGACCACAGATACGCAGTATTTT	CASSVLSGGGTTDTQYF
.	TRBV2	TRBJ1-2	.	TGTGCCAGCAGCCGCGACAGAGCCAGCAACTATGGCTACACCTTC	CASSRDRASNYGYTF
.	TRBV7-3	TRBJ1-2	.	TGTGCCAGCAGCTCAGGACAGAACTATGGCTACACCTTC	CASSSGQNYGYTF
TRBD2	TRBV4-3	TRBJ2-7	.	TGCGCCAGCAGCCCTCACTCTGGCGGGAGGGCCTACGAGCAGTACTTC	CASSPHSGGRAYEQYF
.	TRBV27	TRBJ2-2	.	TGTGCCAGCAGGAACCAGGGTAACACCGGGGAGCTGTTTTTT	CASRNQGNTGELFF
.	TRBV7-7	TRBJ2-7	.	TGTGCCAGCAGCCCGAATGTACAGGGATCAACCTACGAGCAGTACTTC	CASSPNVQGSTYEQYF
.	TRBV30	TRBJ1-1	.	TGTGCCTGGCTGGGACTCTACACTGAAGCTTTCTTT	CAWLGLYTEAFF
.	TRBV15	TRBJ1-2	.	TGTGCCACCAGCAGAGCTCGGACTGACTACACCTTC	CATSRARTDYTF
TRBD1	TRBV7-2	TRBJ1-6	.	TGTGCCAGCAGCTTAGCAGGCCTGACAGGGGATGGGGCACCCCTCCACTTT	CASSLAGLTGDGAPLHF
.	TRBV4-1	TRBJ2-3	.	TGCGCCAGCAGCCAGCTCCCCTTAGTAGATACGCAGTATTTT	CASSQLPLVDTQYF
.	TRBV7-2	TRBJ2-7	.	TGTGCCAGCAGCGTTGGACTGTACGAGCAGTACTTC	CASSVGLYEQYF
TRBD2	TRBV9	TRBJ2-2	few	TGTGCCAGCAGCTTAGGCGGGGGTTGGACCGGGGAGCTGTTTTTT	CASSLGGGWTGELFF
.	TRBV19	TRBJ2-7	.	TGTGCCAGTAGTATAATTTGGCGACAACACTCCTACGAGCAGTACTTC	CASSIIWRQHSYEQYF
.	TRBV4-3	TRBJ2-5	.	TGCGCCAGCAGCCTATCAGGGCGGCCGCAAGAGACCCAGTACTTC	CASSLSGRPQETQYF
TRBD1	TRBV18	TRBJ2-5	.	TGTGCCAGCTCACGACAGGGCACCCAAGAGACCCAGTACTTC	CASSRQGTQETQYF
.	TRBV5-1	TRBJ2-7	.	TGCGCCAGCAGCTTTTTAGAGGGACAAGCCTACGAGCAGTACTTC	CASSFLEGQAYEQYF
TRBD1	TRBV6-1	TRBJ1-5	.	TGTGCCAGCAGTGCCCTGACAGGGACTGGGCTATATCAGCCCCAGCATTTT	CASSALTGTGLYQPQHF
TRBD2	TRBV14	TRBJ2-1	.	TGTGCCAGCAGCCAATGGATAGGGACTAGCGGGATAAACAATGAGCAGTTCTTC	CASSQWIGTSGINNEQFF
.	TRBV20-1	TRBJ1-2	.	TGCAGAACAGGGTGGGCCTATGGCTACACCTTC	CRTGWAYGYTF
.	TRBV4-3	TRBJ1-6	.	TGCGCCAGCAGCCAAGATCGGTCTTCACCCCTCCACTTT	CASSQDRSSPLHF
TRBD1	TRBV7-2	TRBJ1-2	.	TGTGCCAGCAGCAAAGGACAGGGGGGTGGCTACACCTTC	CASSKGQGGGYTF
.	TRBV7-6	TRBJ1-1	.	TGTGCCAGCAGCTTAGCCGGAGTGAACACTGAAGCTTTCTTT	CASSLAGVNTEAFF
.	TRBV10-3	TRBJ1-4	few	TGTGCCATCAGAGATGAGGTTGAAAAACTGTTTTTT	CAIRDEVEKLFF
.	TRBV27	TRBJ1-1	once	TGTGCCAGCAGTTTAGGGGGGAGACGCGCTAACACTGAAGCTTTCTTT	CASSLGGRRANTEAFF
.	TRBV11-3	TRBJ2-3	.	TGTGCCAGCAGCTTAGGGGATAGCGGCCTCACAGATACGCAGTATTTT	CASSLGDSGLTDTQYF
TRBD1	TRBV7-3	TRBJ2-7	.	TGTGCCAGCAGCTTAGACGGGACAGGGGGACGCGAGCAGTACTTC	CASSLDGTGGREQYF
.	TRBV5-1	TRBJ2-2	.	TGCGCCAGCAGCTTGGCCGATAGCGCGGAGCTGTTTTTT	CASSLADSAELFF
TRBD1	TRBV18	TRBJ1-2	.	TGTGCCAGCTCACCGGGGACAGGGGGCGCAAATGGCTACACCTTC	CASSPGTGGANGYTF
TRBD1	TRBV30	TRBJ2-7	.	TGTGCCCGCGGGGCCGGGACAGGGGACTACGAGCAGTACTTC	CARGAGTGDYEQYF
.	TRBV4-1	TRBJ2-4	.	TGCGCCAGCAGCCAAATCGGGATTCTAGCCAAAAACATTCAGTACTTC	CASSQIGILAKNIQYF
.	TRBV4-2	TRBJ2-3	once	TGTGCCAGCAGCCAAGTGCAGCGTATCACAGATACGCAGTATTTT	CASSQVQRITDTQYF
.	TRBV10-3	TRBJ2-1	.	TGTGCCATCAGTGCGGGTCTAGCGCGATACAATGAGCAGTTCTTC	CAISAGLARYNEQFF
.	TRBV10-3	TRBJ1-3	few	TGTGCCATCAGCGGCTCTGGAAACACCATATATTTT	CAISGSGNTIYF